The 18 T cell receptor beta chains below were found in one sample sequenced in a study of blood T cell repertoires in COVID-19. The table came from immunoSEQ multiplex PCR; TCRdb's copy has only in-frame clones and leaves some out. The sample contains about 200,000 clones, around 84% of which appear only once. Sequencing input: peripheral blood. The receptors originated from a man in his sixties with acute or convalescent COVID-19.

The rearrangement links TRBV5-1 to TRBJ2-3, with 11 bases identical to TRBD2. The CDR3 totals 23 residues. Germline loops: CDR1 SGHRS, CDR2 YFSETQ. V trimming: 0 bases; J trimming: 6 bases; junction bases outside the gene matches: 27. The CDR3 bases are TGCGCCAGCAGCTTGGAAGGGACGTCGGGGCTAGCGGGGGGCCGCCGCTCACGGGATACGCAGTATTTT. Amino acid sequence: CASSLEGTSGLAGGRRSRDTQYF.

J is TRBJ1-2 and V is TRBV9, with 8 bases fitting TRBD1. The germline V gene encodes CDR1 SGDLS and CDR2 YYNGEE. This CDR3 contains 17 residues. Losses at the gene ends were 3 bases for V and 2 bases for J; bases not matched to a gene: 12. CDR3 bases: TGTGCCAGCAGCGCCCCGCCAGGGGGCAGGGGGAACTATGGCTACACCTTC. Protein sequence: CASSAPPGGRGNYGYTF. Drawing the rest from reference TRBV9 and TRBJ1-2, the complete variable domain is DSGVTQTPKHLITATGQRVTLRCSPRSGDLSVYWYQQSLDQGLQFLIQYYNGEERAKGNILERFSAQQFPDLHSELNLSSLELGDSALYFCASSAPPGGRGNYGYTFGSGTRLTVV.

This chain uses TRBV13 with TRBJ1-2; 7 bases align to TRBD1. Germline V CDR1 and CDR2: PRHDT, FYEKMQ (reference sequence). Germline trimming cut 0 bases from V and 2 bases from J; bases unmatched to any gene: 3. The length of the CDR3 is 15 residues. The CDR3 DNA reads TGTGCCAGCAGCTTAGGAGACAGGGTAAACTATGGCTACACCTTC. Its translation: CASSLGDRVNYGYTF.

The rearrangement joins TRBV9 to TRBJ2-1; D may be TRBD2 (6 bases). The V gene's germline CDR1 is SGDLS and CDR2 YYNGEE. CDR3 length: 15 amino acids. V lost 2 bases and J 9 bases, leaving 18 bases between the germline ends. Written as DNA, the CDR3 is TGTGCCAGCAGCGTGCCGGGGGTCCGGGGTGGTGAGCAGTTCTTC. This codes for CASSVPGVRGGEQFF. The full variable domain, rest sourced from reference TRBV9 and TRBJ2-1, is DSGVTQTPKHLITATGQRVTLRCSPRSGDLSVYWYQQSLDQGLQFLIQYYNGEERAKGNILERFSAQQFPDLHSELNLSSLELGDSALYFCASSVPGVRGGEQFFGPGTRLTVL.

This clone is a singleton in its sample. The chain uses TRBV7-6 and TRBJ1-3, with D possibly matching TRBD1 (5 bases). Per the germline V gene, CDR1 is SGHVS and CDR2 is FNYEAQ. V was clipped by 5 bases and J by 4 bases, with 9 bases between them. The CDR3 length is 13 residues. This CDR3 is CASSPRTGNTIYF. CDR3 DNA: TGTGCCAGCAGCCCCAGGACAGGAAACACCATATATTTT. The whole variable domain, remainder taken from reference TRBV7-6 and TRBJ1-3, is GAGVSQSPRYKVTKRGQDVALRCDPISGHVSLYWYRQALGQGPEFLTYFNYEAQQDKSGLPNDRFSAERPEGSISTLTIQRTEQRDSAMYRCASSPRTGNTIYFGEGSWLTVV.

A single count supports this clone. The chain links TRBV6-6 to TRBJ1-2; 9 nucleotides line up with TRBD1. Germline loops: CDR1 MNHNY, CDR2 SVGAGI (reference sequence). This CDR3 has 13 amino acids. V lost 6 bases and J lost 5; bases outside the gene matches: 4. The CDR3 DNA reads as TGTGCCAGCAGAGGGGACAGGGCTTATGGCTACACCTTC. It is translated as CASRGDRAYGYTF.

This chain joins TRBV28 and TRBJ2-3; TRBD2 agrees at 15 bases. The trim removed 4 bases at V and 0 bases at J, leaving 11 bases unmatched. This CDR3 is 20 amino acids long. Germline V gene data show CDR1 as MDHEN and CDR2 as SYDVKM. For the CDR3, the DNA is TGTGCCAGCAGTTCATGGACTAGCGGGGGGGTTTTCACTAGCACAGATACGCAGTATTTT. Translating gives CASSSWTSGGVFTSTDTQYF.

The chain joins TRBV5-1 to TRBJ1-1; a possible D gene is TRBD1 (6 bases). The CDR3 runs to 14 residues. The V end was cut by 4 bases, the J end by 4 bases, with 14 bases between. Per the germline V gene, CDR1 is SGHRS and CDR2 is YFSETQ. The CDR3 coding sequence is TGCGCCAGCAGCCGGGCAGGGGTGGGCACTGAAGCTTTCTTT. This sequence encodes CASSRAGVGTEAFF.

This chain links TRBV4-2 with TRBJ2-5, with 12 bases that match TRBD2. This CDR3 has 16 residues. Germline V gene data show CDR1 as LGHNA and CDR2 as YNFKEQ. With 1 base clipped from V and 1 base from J, the junction kept 1 base outside the gene matches. CDR3 nucleotides: TGTGCCAGCAGCCAAGCGACTAGCGGGGGCCAAGAGACCCAGTACTTC. This codes for CASSQATSGGQETQYF.

V is TRBV9 and J is TRBJ1-1; D may be TRBD1 (5 bases). This CDR3 is built from 15 residues. V was trimmed by 0 bases and J by 0 bases, leaving 9 bases between them. Germline V gives CDR1 SGDLS, CDR2 YYNGEE. The CDR3, as DNA: TGTGCCAGCAGCGTAGGGGGGGTTATGAACACTGAAGCTTTCTTT. It translates to CASSVGGVMNTEAFF.

The chain recombines TRBV19 with TRBJ2-7; TRBD1 matches at 11 bases. The CDR3 length is 17 residues. Germline V gene sequence: CDR1 LNHDA, CDR2 SQIVND (reference sequence). J was trimmed by 9 bases and V by 3 bases; bases with no gene match: 16. CDR3 region: CASSIRTGGLGPSLQYF. In DNA form, the CDR3 reads TGTGCCAGTAGTATCCGGACAGGGGGCCTTGGCCCCTCCCTGCAGTACTTC.

The chain recombines TRBV11-3 with TRBJ2-7; 7 nucleotides match TRBD2. The CDR3 extends over 14 amino acids. Germline CDR1 and CDR2: SGHNT and YENEEA. The J segment lost 1 base and the V segment lost 5 bases, leaving 5 bases of the junction unmatched. For the CDR3, the DNA is TGTGCCAGCAGCATGGGGGGGGTATCCTACGAGCAGTACTTC. Residues: CASSMGGVSYEQYF.

This chain uses TRBV6-5 with TRBJ1-6; TRBD1 matches at 8 bases. CDR1 MNHEY and CDR2 SVGAGI come from the germline V gene. V was clipped by 2 bases and J by 8 bases; unmatched bases: 5. The CDR3 has 15 amino acids. The CDR3 coding sequence is TGTGCCAGCAGTTACCAGGGGGCGAGAGATTCACCCCTCCACTTT. It codes for CASSYQGARDSPLHF.

The chain links TRBV6-5 to TRBJ1-1; D might be TRBD1 (6 bases). The germline V gene has CDR1 MNHEY and CDR2 SVGAGI. Deletions cut 7 bases from V and 1 base from J, with 10 bases between. The CDR3 spans 13 residues. This chain's CDR3 is CASTSDRNTEAFF. The CDR3 nucleotides read TGTGCCAGCACCTCGGACAGGAACACTGAAGCTTTCTTT.

The CDR3, as DNA: TGCGCCAGCAGACACCTGTTTTCACCCAAGTCCGGGGGAGCCAAAAACATTCAGTACTTC. It codes for CASRHLFSPKSGGAKNIQYF. The J gene is TRBJ2-4, the V gene TRBV5-1; a weak D match, TRBD2 (6 bases). The V end lost 5 bases, the J end lost 0 bases, and 27 bases lay between the germline ends. CDR1 and CDR2 (germline): SGHRS, YFSETQ. The CDR3 is 20 amino acids.

The chain links TRBV27 to TRBJ2-7; 7 positions match TRBD1. With V trimmed by 6 bases and J by 7 bases, 9 bases remained unmatched. The CDR3 length is 13 residues. The germline V gene encodes CDR1 MNHEY and CDR2 SMNVEV (reference sequence). In nucleotides, the CDR3 is TGTGCCAGCAGCCTAGGGACAGTCCGTGAGCAGTACTTC. Translating it yields CASSLGTVREQYF.

V gene TRBV18 combines with J gene TRBJ1-2; tentatively, D is TRBD1 (6 bases). Trimming pared 0 bases from V and 4 bases from J, leaving 15 bases between. Germline V gene lookup returns CDR1 KGHSH and CDR2 LQKENI. CDR3 length equals 16 residues. The CDR3 loop is CASSPPSQGISYGYTF. The CDR3 region has the DNA TGTGCCAGCTCACCACCGTCGCAGGGGATTAGCTATGGCTACACCTTC.

The chain employs TRBV28 and TRBJ2-1; tentatively, D is TRBD2 (7 bases). This CDR3 spans 15 amino acids. V lost 5 bases and J 3 bases, leaving 14 bases between the germline ends. Germline V gene sequence: CDR1 MDHEN, CDR2 SYDVKM. The CDR3 loop reads CASSEHREGYNEQFF. Here the CDR3 DNA reads TGTGCCAGCAGTGAACACAGGGAGGGCTACAATGAGCAGTTCTTC.